This T cell receptor (beta chain) was captured by sequencing in a study of T-cell reconstitution after alpha-beta-depleted transplantation in children. Germline CDR1 and CDR2: SGHVS and FQNEAQ. Between the trimmed V and J ends, which lost 5 bases and 7 bases, there was a span of 15 bases. The CDR3 has 14 residues. Researchers prepared the TCRbeta library using unique molecular identifiers, the study reports. TCRdb re-analysed the PCR reads in MiXCR, keeping a single row per CDR3 protein. The repertoire holds about 980,000 distinct CDR3 sequences, with about 31% as singletons. The material sequenced was PBMCs, mostly from graft donor cells, taken 360 days after TCRalphabeta/CD19-depleted stem cell transplant. The source of this sequence is a boy less than two years old who had a stem cell transplant for SCID, so the T cells may come from the graft donor. The V call is TRBV7-8, the J call TRBJ2-1, with D hard to call. The CDR3 DNA reads TGTGCCAGCAGCCCGAAGACTTACGAGAATGAGCAGTTCTTC. This translates into CASSPKTYENEQFF.